These T cell receptor beta chains were read from a single sample in a study of T cell responses to AZD1222 COVID-19 vaccine. TCRdb keeps only in-frame clones here, not all; method: immunoSEQ multiplex PCR. This table has about 140,000 clones, under 95% appearing once. Sequencing was performed on peripheral blood, taken on day 0 of AZD1222 vaccination. Source of these receptors: an adult in good health. The CDR3 runs from the conserved cysteine through the conserved F or W. Each record gives: J gene, D gene, V gene, clone size, CDR3 protein, CDR3 DNA. A D gene is named only where the DNA matches it firmly. Expanded clones get a size class; other rows say once, few or many, or leave the size out.

>TRBJ1-5|-|TRBV2|-
CASSQDLPRDQPQHF
TGTGCCAGCAGTCAGGACTTGCCCCGGGATCAGCCCCAGCATTTT
>TRBJ2-7|-|TRBV10-2|-
CATSEVAHKPYEQYF
TGCGCCACCTCCGAGGTAGCGCACAAACCCTACGAGCAGTACTTC
>TRBJ1-3|-|TRBV5-4|once
CASSLGGTGNTIYF
TGTGCCAGCAGCTTGGGAGGGACTGGAAACACCATATATTTT
>TRBJ1-3|-|TRBV11-3|-
CASSLSGLGGNTIYF
TGTGCCAGCAGCTTATCAGGTCTCGGAGGAAACACCATATATTTT
>TRBJ1-2|-|TRBV28|-
CASSLGGQEGGYTF
TGTGCCAGCAGTTTAGGGGGACAAGAAGGTGGCTACACCTTC
>TRBJ1-2|-|TRBV5-4|-
CASRGVGNYGYTF
TGTGCCAGCAGGGGCGTGGGGAACTATGGCTACACCTTC
>TRBJ2-7|-|TRBV30|-
CAWSVVGSGYEQYF
TGTGCCTGGAGTGTGGTAGGGTCGGGCTACGAGCAGTACTTC
>TRBJ2-7|-|TRBV4-3|-
CASSQVAASSYEQYF
TGCGCCAGCAGCCAAGTTGCTGCGAGCTCCTACGAGCAGTACTTC
>TRBJ2-3|TRBD2|TRBV29-1|-
CSVGGARGGIDTQYF
TGCAGCGTGGGAGGGGCGCGGGGGGGCATAGATACGCAGTATTTT
>TRBJ2-7|-|TRBV7-2|-
CASSLAGRDAMGEQYF
TGTGCCAGCAGCTTAGCCGGGCGCGACGCTATGGGGGAGCAGTACTTC
>TRBJ2-7|-|TRBV7-2|-
CASSLPRKAYEQYF
TGTGCCAGCAGCTTACCCAGGAAGGCCTACGAGCAGTACTTC
>TRBJ2-1|TRBD1|TRBV19|once
CASSIVGQGVGEQFF
TGTGCCAGTAGTATTGTTGGACAGGGGGTTGGGGAGCAGTTCTTC
>TRBJ1-2|-|TRBV6-5|-
CASSPTRHNYGYTF
TGTGCCAGCAGTCCAACCAGGCATAACTATGGCTACACCTTC
>TRBJ2-2|-|TRBV9|-
CASSVFVDPGELFF
TGTGCCAGCAGCGTATTCGTGGATCCCGGGGAGCTGTTTTTT
>TRBJ1-1|-|TRBV5-6|-
CASSLPLGHSEAFF
TGTGCCAGCAGCTTACCCCTTGGACACAGTGAAGCTTTCTTT
>TRBJ2-3|TRBD2|TRBV4-2|-
CASSIRTSRSTDTQYF
TGTGCCAGCAGCATCCGGACTAGTCGCAGCACAGATACGCAGTATTTT
>TRBJ2-3|-|TRBV23-1|-
CASQSTDTQYF
TGCGCCTCTCAGAGCACAGATACGCAGTATTTT
>TRBJ1-1|-|TRBV7-3|-
CASSMGTANTEAFF
TGTGCCAGCAGTATGGGGACGGCGAACACTGAAGCTTTCTTT
>TRBJ2-5|TRBD2|TRBV12-5|-
CASGPGTSGVIETQYF
TGTGCTAGTGGTCCCGGGACTAGCGGGGTAATCGAGACCCAGTACTTC
>TRBJ2-2|TRBD1|TRBV7-2|-
CASSNDRGGELFF
TGTGCCAGCAGTAACGACAGGGGCGGGGAGCTGTTTTTT
>TRBJ1-5|-|TRBV28|-
CASNPNSNQPQHF
TGTGCCAGCAACCCCAATAGCAATCAGCCCCAGCATTTT
>TRBJ2-5|TRBD2|TRBV7-2|once
CASSPQRGGGETQYF
TGTGCCAGCAGCCCTCAACGGGGGGGCGGGGAGACCCAGTACTTC
>TRBJ1-2|-|TRBV4-3|once
CASSQNREDGYTF
TGCGCCAGCAGCCAGAACCGGGAAGATGGCTACACCTTC
>TRBJ1-5|-|TRBV28|-
CASSSSTRGPGQPQHF
TGTGCCAGCAGTTCTAGTACTCGGGGGCCGGGGCAGCCCCAGCATTTT
>TRBJ2-7|-|TRBV12-3/TRBV12-4|-
CASSPGPPYEQYF
TGTGCCAGCAGTCCAGGTCCCCCCTACGAGCAGTACTTC
>TRBJ2-1|-|TRBV29-1|-
CSVLAVQFF
TGCAGCGTTCTGGCAGTGCAGTTCTTC
>TRBJ2-7|TRBD2|TRBV7-8|-
CASSLDPAGVYEQYF
TGTGCCAGCAGCTTAGATCCAGCGGGAGTGTACGAGCAGTACTTC
>TRBJ1-6|TRBD1|TRBV27|-
CASTSGGDGSSYNSPLHF
TGTGCCAGCACTTCAGGGGGGGACGGTAGCTCCTATAATTCACCCCTCCACTTT
>TRBJ2-5|TRBD2|TRBV5-1|-
CASSRGTSGQETQYF
TGCGCCAGCAGCCGAGGGACTAGCGGACAAGAGACCCAGTACTTC
>TRBJ1-2|-|TRBV6-5|-
CATSRRDMLYYGYTF
TGTGCCACATCCCGGAGGGATATGTTATACTATGGCTACACCTTC
>TRBJ2-3|-|TRBV11-2|-
CASSFARVNTQYF
TGTGCCAGCAGCTTTGCCAGGGTGAATACGCAGTATTTT
>TRBJ1-5|TRBD1|TRBV27|-
CASTNDRGFSNQPQHF
TGTGCCAGCACCAATGACAGGGGATTTAGCAATCAGCCCCAGCATTTT
>TRBJ1-2|-|TRBV12-3/TRBV12-4|-
CASSLNTGTGYTF
TGTGCCAGCAGTCTCAATACAGGGACCGGCTACACCTTC
>TRBJ1-5|-|TRBV28|-
CASTPGQGGNQPQHF
TGTGCCAGCACCCCAGGACAAGGGGGCAATCAGCCCCAGCATTTT
>TRBJ2-6|-|TRBV9|-
CASSAYPSGANVLTF
TGTGCCAGCAGCGCTTACCCCTCTGGGGCCAACGTCCTGACTTTC
>TRBJ1-4|-|TRBV20-1|-
CSASSENEKLFF
TGCAGTGCTAGTTCCGAGAATGAAAAACTGTTTTTT
>TRBJ1-6|-|TRBV10-3|-
CAIRAQNSPLHF
TGTGCCATCAGAGCGCAGAATTCACCCCTCCACTTT
>TRBJ2-2|TRBD2|TRBV28|-
CASSSGTSGSPGTGELFF
TGTGCCAGCAGCTCCGGGACTAGCGGGAGTCCGGGGACCGGGGAGCTGTTTTTT
>TRBJ1-5|TRBD1|TRBV6-4|-
CASSDLGGSQPQHF
TGTGCCAGCAGTGATCTAGGGGGCAGTCAGCCCCAGCATTTT
>TRBJ2-1|TRBD2|TRBV3-1/TRBV3-2|-
CASSSGLINEQFF
TGTGCCAGCAGCTCGGGACTAATCAATGAGCAGTTCTTC
>TRBJ1-5|-|TRBV7-8|-
CASSLGSVNQPQHF
TGTGCCAGCAGCTTAGGGTCAGTCAATCAGCCCCAGCATTTT
>TRBJ1-2|-|TRBV7-9|-
CASSRSGGYTF
TGTGCCAGCAGCCGATCTGGTGGCTACACCTTC
>TRBJ1-2|TRBD1|TRBV2|-
CASSGRQGAYGYTF
TGTGCCAGCAGTGGTCGACAGGGAGCATATGGCTACACCTTC
>TRBJ2-3|TRBD1|TRBV27|-
CASSRTGGDTDTQYF
TGTGCCAGCAGCCGAACAGGGGGAGATACAGATACGCAGTATTTT
>TRBJ2-5|TRBD1|TRBV29-1|-
CSVGDRVREETQYF
TGCAGCGTGGGGGACAGGGTGAGAGAAGAGACCCAGTACTTC
>TRBJ2-1|TRBD2|TRBV11-1|-
CASSLVAGVFTNEQFF
TGTGCCAGCAGCTTAGTAGCGGGAGTCTTTACCAATGAGCAGTTCTTC
>TRBJ1-5|-|TRBV7-3|-
CASSFDRQPQHF
TGTGCCAGCAGCTTCGATCGTCAGCCCCAGCATTTT
>TRBJ2-4|-|TRBV27|-
CASSLFGMNGGKNIQYF
TGTGCCAGCAGTTTATTTGGGATGAATGGGGGCAAAAACATTCAGTACTTC
>TRBJ1-1|TRBD1|TRBV7-9|-
CASSLTGGGEAFF
TGTGCCAGCAGCCTGACAGGGGGCGGTGAAGCTTTCTTT
>TRBJ2-1|-|TRBV14|-
CASSQVLSVAEQFF
TGTGCCAGCAGCCAAGTTCTTAGCGTCGCTGAGCAGTTCTTC
>TRBJ1-2|-|TRBV9|-
CASSNNRVGYTF
TGTGCCAGCAGCAACAACAGGGTTGGCTACACCTTC
>TRBJ2-7|TRBD2|TRBV27|-
CASSFTVGTTPVEQYF
TGTGCCAGCAGTTTTACTGTCGGGACTACTCCAGTCGAGCAGTACTTC
>TRBJ2-3|-|TRBV27|-
CASSKTTTSWTDTQYF
TGTGCCAGCAGTAAAACAACCACGAGCTGGACAGATACGCAGTATTTT
>TRBJ2-7|TRBD2|TRBV7-9|-
CASSLVGTTYEQYF
TGTGCCAGCAGCCTAGTAGGGACTACTTACGAGCAGTACTTC